These 10 T cell receptor beta chains were sequenced from one sample in a study of beta chain features in type 1 diabetes. Study-wide results and caveats: Across all four CD4+ subsets, people with type 1 diabetes showed modestly shorter TCRB CDR3s.

Sequenced material consisted of expressed TCRB transcripts (all of the isolated RNA was reverse transcribed). Profiling relied on immunoSEQ multiplex PCR, and the TCRdb table lists in-frame clones only, not all of them. This sample has roughly 140,000 clones, with around 10% found just once. Antigen specificity for these receptors is unknown. The sample taken for sequencing was central memory CD4+ T cells from blood. The receptors shown here come from a man under 40 with type 1 diabetes.

The rearrangement joins TRBV10-3 to TRBJ2-1; 10 nucleotides match TRBD1. Germline loops: CDR1 ENHRY, CDR2 SYGVKD. CDR3 size: 15 residues. The V gene end was trimmed by 6 bases and the J gene end by 6 bases; junction bases not matched to a gene: 8. CDR3 sequence (DNA): TGTGCCATCAGCCTCGGACAGGGGGGGGTCAATGAGCAGTTCTTC. It yields the protein CAISLGQGGVNEQFF.

This clone was counted only a few times. The gene calls are TRBV28 and TRBJ2-7; 8 bases agree with TRBD1. CDR1 and CDR2 from the germline V gene are MDHEN and SYDVKM. With V trimmed by 6 bases and J by 2 bases, 6 bases remained unmatched. This CDR3 has 14 amino acids. The CDR3: CASSRGQDPYEQYF. For the CDR3, the DNA is TGTGCCAGCAGCCGGGGACAGGACCCCTACGAGCAGTACTTC. Variable domain in full (rest from reference TRBV28 and TRBJ2-7): DVKVTQSSRYLVKRTGEKVFLECVQDMDHENMFWYRQDPGLGLRLIYFSYDVKMKEKGDIPEGYSVSREKKERFSLILESASTNQTSMYLCASSRGQDPYEQYFGPGTRLTVT.

This clone was recorded a few times. The CDR3 sequence is CASSFGLSYEQYF. CDR3 nucleotides: TGTGCCAGCAGTTTTGGGCTCTCCTACGAGCAGTACTTC. The V call is TRBV6-5, the J call TRBJ2-7; the D is unclear. Germline CDR1 and CDR2: MNHEY and SVGAGI. This CDR3 is 13 amino acids long. Trimming took off 4 bases at V and 0 bases at J, with 7 bases between the two ends.

In its sample, this clone was seen a few times. The chain couples TRBV5-4 to TRBJ1-2; 7 bases fit TRBD1. Germline trimming cut 4 bases from V and 0 bases from J; bases unmatched to any gene: 9. The CDR3 is 16 amino acids. Germline V lookup: CDR1 SGHNT, CDR2 YYREEE (reference sequence). The CDR3 nucleotides read TGTGCCAGCAGCCTGAAAACCGGGACAGCTAACTATGGCTACACCTTC. It encodes CASSLKTGTANYGYTF.

This rearrangement joins TRBV5-4 to TRBJ2-7; D gene unclear. The CDR3 length is 12 residues. The ends were cut back, 4 bases at V and 0 bases at J, with 5 bases in the middle. Germline CDR1 reads SGHNT; CDR2 reads YYREEE (reference sequence). CDR3 sequence reads: CASSLSSYEQYF. The DNA of the CDR3 is TGTGCCAGCAGCCTTAGCTCCTACGAGCAGTACTTC.

As to this clone: Other DNA sequences of this sample code for an identical CDR3. CDR3: CASSLRVDTQYF. In DNA, the CDR3 is TGTGCCAGCAGCTTACGCGTGGATACGCAGTATTTT. The V call is TRBV7-2, the J call TRBJ2-3; D is uncertain. CDR3 length: 12 amino acids. V was trimmed by 2 bases and J by 6 bases, leaving 6 bases between them. Germline CDR1 is SGHTA and CDR2 is FQGNSA.

This clone was observed a few times. This rearrangement joins TRBV7-9 to TRBJ1-2; D is undetermined. V was trimmed by 0 bases and J by 7 bases, leaving 9 bases between them. The CDR3 length is 13 residues. Per germline, CDR1 SEHNR and CDR2 FQNEAQ (reference sequence). The CDR3 region has the DNA TGTGCCAGCAGCTTAGCAGCTTCGGGTGGCTACACCTTC. It yields the protein CASSLAASGGYTF.

This clone has just a few counts. V and J are TRBV28 and TRBJ2-3; 7 nucleotides align to TRBD2. V was clipped by 8 bases and J by 4 bases; unmatched bases: 3. CDR3 length: 12 amino acids. Looked up from germline, CDR1 is MDHEN and CDR2 is SYDVKM. In nucleotides, the CDR3 is TGTGCCAGCGGGAGGGCCGCAGATACGCAGTATTTT. It yields the protein CASGRAADTQYF.

The V call is TRBV2, the J call TRBJ1-3; weak D call: TRBD1 (5 bases). Germline lookup yields CDR1 SNHLY and CDR2 FYNNEI. The CDR3 runs 16 residues. Deletions cut 4 bases from V and 3 bases from J, with 16 bases between. The DNA of the CDR3 is TGTGCCAGCAGTGTGGGCGCGGCAGGGCTTGGAAACACCATATATTTT. Its protein product is CASSVGAAGLGNTIYF.

This clone was seen a handful of times. The chain combines TRBV28 with TRBJ2-1, with TRBD2 matching over 10 bases. The CDR3 consists of 15 residues. The J segment lost 6 bases and the V segment lost 7 bases, leaving 9 bases of the junction unmatched. CDR1 and CDR2 from the germline V gene are MDHEN and SYDVKM. The CDR3 is CASITGAGGPNEQFF. CDR3 sequence (DNA): TGTGCCAGCATCACTGGAGCGGGAGGGCCCAATGAGCAGTTCTTC.